Below, 2 T cell receptor beta chains from the same sample are listed, as sequenced in a study of cytomegalovirus exposure and HLA in healthy donors. The study ran its PCR with 60 Vbeta and 13 Jbeta primers. Some clones are missing from TCRdb's copy, which holds only in-frame ones; the method was immunoSEQ multiplex PCR. The sample table includes roughly 110,000 clones. Sequenced sample: PBMCs. Receptors originate from a man aged 35 to 55 in good health and CMV-seropositive.

This chain links TRBV7-9 with TRBJ2-7; TRBD2 might be the D (6 bases). This CDR3 spans 14 amino acids. V lost 5 bases to trimming and J lost 3 bases, with 14 bases between them. Germline V gene lookup returns CDR1 SEHNR and CDR2 FQNEAQ (reference sequence). Here the CDR3 reads CASSAPAAGYEQYF. The CDR3 DNA is TGTGCCAGCAGCGCACCCGCAGCGGGCTACGAGCAGTACTTC.

The chain recombines TRBV28 with TRBJ1-2; no definite D call. Trimming pared 3 bases from V and 0 bases from J, leaving 5 bases between. Germline V CDR1 and CDR2: MDHEN, SYDVKM. This CDR3 is 13 amino acids long. CDR3 region: CASSLRANYGYTF. In nucleotides, the CDR3 is TGTGCCAGCAGTTTGAGAGCTAACTATGGCTACACCTTC.